This T cell receptor (beta chain) is drawn from a study of T cell responses to AZD1222 COVID-19 vaccine. Assay: immunoSEQ multiplex PCR; the TCRdb copy retains only in-frame clones and omits some. This sample has roughly 130,000 clones, with 88% found just once. The TCR comes from an adult in good health. This specimen was peripheral blood, taken on day 0 of MenACWY control vaccination.

Written as DNA, the CDR3 is TGTGCCTTGGGGTGTTTCAATCAGCCCCAGCATTTT. This translates into CALGCFNQPQHF. V usage is TRBV24-1 and J usage is TRBJ1-5; D unresolved. The germline V gene encodes CDR1 KGHDR and CDR2 SFDVKD. This CDR3 has 12 amino acids. Trimming removed 12 bases at V and 3 bases at J, with 11 bases between.